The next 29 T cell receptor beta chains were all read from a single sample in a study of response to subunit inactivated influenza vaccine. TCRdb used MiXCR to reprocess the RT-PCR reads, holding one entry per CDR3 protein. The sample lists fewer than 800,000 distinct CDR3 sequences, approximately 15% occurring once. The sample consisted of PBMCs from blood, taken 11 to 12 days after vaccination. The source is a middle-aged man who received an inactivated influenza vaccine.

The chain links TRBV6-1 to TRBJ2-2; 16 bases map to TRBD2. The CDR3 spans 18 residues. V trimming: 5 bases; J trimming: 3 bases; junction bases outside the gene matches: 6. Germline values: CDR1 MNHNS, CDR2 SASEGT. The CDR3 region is CASSKGLAGGLYTGELFF. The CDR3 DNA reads TGTGCCAGCAGTAAGGGACTAGCGGGAGGGCTATACACCGGGGAGCTGTTTTTT.

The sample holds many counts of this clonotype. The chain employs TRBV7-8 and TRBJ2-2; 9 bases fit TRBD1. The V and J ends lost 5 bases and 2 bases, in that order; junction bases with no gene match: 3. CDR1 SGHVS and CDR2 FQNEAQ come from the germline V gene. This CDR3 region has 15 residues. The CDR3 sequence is CASSNTGGNTGELFF. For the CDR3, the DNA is TGTGCCAGCAGCAACACAGGGGGCAACACCGGGGAGCTGTTTTTT.

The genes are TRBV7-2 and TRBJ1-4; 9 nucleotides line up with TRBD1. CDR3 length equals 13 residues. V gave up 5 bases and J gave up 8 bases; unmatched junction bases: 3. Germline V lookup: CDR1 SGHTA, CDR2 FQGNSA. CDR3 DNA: TGTGCCAGCAGCCGCGACAGGGGGGAAAAACTGTTTTTT. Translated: CASSRDRGEKLFF. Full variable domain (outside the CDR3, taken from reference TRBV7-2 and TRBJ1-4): GAGVSQSPSNKVTEKGKDVELRCDPISGHTALYWYRQSLGQGLEFLIYFQGNSAPDKSGLPSDRFSAERTGGSVSTLTIQRTQQEDSAVYLCASSRDRGEKLFFGSGTQLSVL.

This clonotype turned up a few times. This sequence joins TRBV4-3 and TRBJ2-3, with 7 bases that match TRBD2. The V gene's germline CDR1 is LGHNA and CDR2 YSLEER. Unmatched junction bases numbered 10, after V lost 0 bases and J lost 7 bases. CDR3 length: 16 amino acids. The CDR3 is CASSQDRGGSLNTQYF. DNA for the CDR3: TGCGCCAGCAGCCAAGATCGTGGCGGGAGTTTGAATACGCAGTATTTT.

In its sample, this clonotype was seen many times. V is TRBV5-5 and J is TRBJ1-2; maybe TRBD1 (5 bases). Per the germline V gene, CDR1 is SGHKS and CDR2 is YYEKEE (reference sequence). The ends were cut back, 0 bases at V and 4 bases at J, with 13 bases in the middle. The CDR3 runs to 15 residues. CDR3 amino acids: CASSLVVGQGYGYTF. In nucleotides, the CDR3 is TGTGCCAGCAGCTTGGTTGTTGGGCAGGGCTATGGCTACACCTTC.

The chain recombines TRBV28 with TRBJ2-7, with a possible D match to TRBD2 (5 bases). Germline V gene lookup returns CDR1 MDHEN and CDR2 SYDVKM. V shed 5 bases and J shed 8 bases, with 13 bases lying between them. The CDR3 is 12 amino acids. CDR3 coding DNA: TGTGCCAGCAGTGCGGACTCCTCCAAGCAGTACTTC. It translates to CASSADSSKQYF. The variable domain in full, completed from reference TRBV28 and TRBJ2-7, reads DVKVTQSSRYLVKRTGEKVFLECVQDMDHENMFWYRQDPGLGLRLIYFSYDVKMKEKGDIPEGYSVSREKKERFSLILESASTNQTSMYLCASSADSSKQYFGPGTRLTVT.

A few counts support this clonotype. The CDR3 DNA reads as TGCAGCGTTACGTCCAGGGGGCTGGGGACTGAAGCTTTCTTT. Protein: CSVTSRGLGTEAFF. The chain employs TRBV29-1 and TRBJ1-1, with TRBD1 matching over 8 bases. The CDR3 runs to 14 residues. V was pared by 5 bases and J by 5 bases, with 10 bases of the junction left unmatched. Germline CDR1 is SQVTM and CDR2 is ANQGSEA.

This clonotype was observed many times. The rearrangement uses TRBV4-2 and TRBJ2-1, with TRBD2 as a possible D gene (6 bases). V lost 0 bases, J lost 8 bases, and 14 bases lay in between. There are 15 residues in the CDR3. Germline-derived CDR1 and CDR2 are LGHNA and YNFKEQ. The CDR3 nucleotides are TGTGCCAGCAGCCAAGATCCGGCTAGCGTCTATGAGCAGTTCTTC. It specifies CASSQDPASVYEQFF.

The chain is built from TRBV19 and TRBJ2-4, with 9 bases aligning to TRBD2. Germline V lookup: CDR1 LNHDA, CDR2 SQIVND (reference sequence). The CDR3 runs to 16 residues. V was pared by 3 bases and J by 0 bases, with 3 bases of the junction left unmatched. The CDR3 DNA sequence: TGTGCCAGTAGTATGACTAGCGGCTTAGCCAAAAACATTCAGTACTTC. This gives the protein CASSMTSGLAKNIQYF.

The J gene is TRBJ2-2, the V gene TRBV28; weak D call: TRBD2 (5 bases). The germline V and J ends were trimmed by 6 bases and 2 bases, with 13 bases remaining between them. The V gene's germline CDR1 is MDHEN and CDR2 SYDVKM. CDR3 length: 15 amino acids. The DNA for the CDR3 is TGTGCCAGCAGACCCGGGAAGACAAACACCGGGGAGCTGTTTTTT. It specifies CASRPGKTNTGELFF. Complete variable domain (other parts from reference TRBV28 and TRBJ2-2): DVKVTQSSRYLVKRTGEKVFLECVQDMDHENMFWYRQDPGLGLRLIYFSYDVKMKEKGDIPEGYSVSREKKERFSLILESASTNQTSMYLCASRPGKTNTGELFFGEGSRLTVL.

DNA for the CDR3: TGTGCCTGGAGTCAGGGGGCGTACGAGCAGTACTTC. It yields the protein CAWSQGAYEQYF. The chain carries TRBV30 and TRBJ2-7; the match to TRBD1 covers 8 bases. V was clipped by 2 bases and J by 4 bases; unmatched bases: 1. This CDR3 is 12 amino acids long. Germline assignment: CDR1 GTSNPN and CDR2 SVGIG (reference sequence).

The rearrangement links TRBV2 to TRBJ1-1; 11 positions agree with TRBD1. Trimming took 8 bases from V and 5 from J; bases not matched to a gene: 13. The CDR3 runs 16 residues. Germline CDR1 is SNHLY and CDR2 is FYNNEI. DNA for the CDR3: TGTGCCAGCTCGCGGACAGGGGGCATTTGGGCTACTGAAGCTTTCTTT. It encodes CASSRTGGIWATEAFF.

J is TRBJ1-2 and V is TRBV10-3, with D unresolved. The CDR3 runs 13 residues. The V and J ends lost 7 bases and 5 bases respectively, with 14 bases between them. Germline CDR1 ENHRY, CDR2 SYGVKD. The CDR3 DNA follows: TGTGCCATCACACCTACGGACGGATATGGCTACACCTTC. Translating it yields CAITPTDGYGYTF.

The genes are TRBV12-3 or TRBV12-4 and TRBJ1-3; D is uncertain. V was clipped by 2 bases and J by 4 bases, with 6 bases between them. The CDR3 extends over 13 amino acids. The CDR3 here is CASSLFGGNTIYF. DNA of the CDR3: TGTGCCAGCAGTTTATTTGGGGGAAACACCATATATTTT.

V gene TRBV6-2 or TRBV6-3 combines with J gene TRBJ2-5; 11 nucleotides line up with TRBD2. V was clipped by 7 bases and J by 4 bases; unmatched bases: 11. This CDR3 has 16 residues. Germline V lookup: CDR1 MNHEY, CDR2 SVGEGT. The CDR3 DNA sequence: TGTGCCAGCATCCATGGAAGACTAGCGGGAAGAGAGACCCAGTACTTC. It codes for CASIHGRLAGRETQYF.

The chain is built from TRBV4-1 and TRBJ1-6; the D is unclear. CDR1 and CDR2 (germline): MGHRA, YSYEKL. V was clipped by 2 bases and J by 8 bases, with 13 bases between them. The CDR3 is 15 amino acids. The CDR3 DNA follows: TGCGCCAGCAGCCAAATGTACGGAGGCGATTCACCCCTCCACTTT. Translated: CASSQMYGGDSPLHF.

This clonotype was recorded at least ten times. This CDR3 reads CASRSGGSEQFF. Here the CDR3 DNA reads TGTGCCAGCAGGAGCGGGGGCAGTGAGCAGTTCTTC. The J gene is TRBJ2-1, the V gene TRBV5-4, with 8 bases identical to TRBD2. V gave up 5 bases and J gave up 9 bases; unmatched junction bases: 4. Germline V lookup: CDR1 SGHNT, CDR2 YYREEE (reference sequence). This CDR3 contains 12 residues. Supplemented by reference TRBV5-4 and TRBJ2-1, the full variable domain reads ETGVTQSPTHLIKTRGQQVTLRCSSQSGHNTVSWYQQALGQGPQFIFQYYREEENGRGNFPPRFSGLQFPNYSSELNVNALELDDSALYLCASRSGGSEQFFGPGTRLTVL.

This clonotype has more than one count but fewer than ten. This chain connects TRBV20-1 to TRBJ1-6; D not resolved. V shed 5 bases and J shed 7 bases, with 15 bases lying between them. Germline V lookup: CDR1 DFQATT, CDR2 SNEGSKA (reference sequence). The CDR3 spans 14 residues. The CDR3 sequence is CSAPGSLGNSPLHF. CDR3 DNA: TGCAGTGCTCCCGGGTCCCTCGGAAATTCACCCCTCCACTTT.

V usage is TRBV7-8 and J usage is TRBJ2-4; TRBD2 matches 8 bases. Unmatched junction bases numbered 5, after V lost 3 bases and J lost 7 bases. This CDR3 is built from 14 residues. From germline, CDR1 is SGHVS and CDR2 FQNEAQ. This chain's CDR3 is CASSLTSASNIQYF. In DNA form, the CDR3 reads TGTGCCAGCAGCTTGACTAGCGCCTCGAACATTCAGTACTTC.

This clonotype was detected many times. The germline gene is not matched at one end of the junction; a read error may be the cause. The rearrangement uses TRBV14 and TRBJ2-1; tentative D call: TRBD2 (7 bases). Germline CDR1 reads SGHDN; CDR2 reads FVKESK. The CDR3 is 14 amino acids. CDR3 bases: TGTGCCAGCAGTTTTCGGGGGGCCTATAATGAGCAGTTCTTC. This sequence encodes CASSFRGAYNEQFF.

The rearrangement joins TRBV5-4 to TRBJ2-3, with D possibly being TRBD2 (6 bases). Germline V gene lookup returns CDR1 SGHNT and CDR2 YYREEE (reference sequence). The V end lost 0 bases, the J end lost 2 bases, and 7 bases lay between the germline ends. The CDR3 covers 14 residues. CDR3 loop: CASSLVADTDTQYF. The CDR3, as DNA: TGTGCCAGCAGCTTGGTAGCGGACACAGATACGCAGTATTTT.

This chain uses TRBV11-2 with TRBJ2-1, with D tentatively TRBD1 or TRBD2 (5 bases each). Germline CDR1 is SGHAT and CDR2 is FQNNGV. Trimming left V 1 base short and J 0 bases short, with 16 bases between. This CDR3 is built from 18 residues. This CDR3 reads CASSLGDRYRDSYNEQFF. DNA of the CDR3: TGTGCCAGCAGCTTAGGGGACCGCTATAGAGACTCCTACAATGAGCAGTTCTTC.

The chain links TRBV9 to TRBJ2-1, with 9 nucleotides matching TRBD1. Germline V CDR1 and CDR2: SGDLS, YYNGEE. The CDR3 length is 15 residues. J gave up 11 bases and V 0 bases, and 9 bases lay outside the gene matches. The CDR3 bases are TGTGCCAGCAGCGTAGAGGGACAGGGACCTCTAAAGCAGTTCTTC. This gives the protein CASSVEGQGPLKQFF.

CDR3 coding DNA: TGTGCCAGCAGCGCCACGGGGGCCTACGAGCAGTACTTC. Amino acids: CASSATGAYEQYF. V gene TRBV9 combines with J gene TRBJ2-7; perhaps TRBD2 as D (6 bases). The V and J ends lost 3 bases and 2 bases respectively, with 9 bases between them. This CDR3 is 13 amino acids long. Per the germline V gene, CDR1 is SGDLS and CDR2 is YYNGEE.

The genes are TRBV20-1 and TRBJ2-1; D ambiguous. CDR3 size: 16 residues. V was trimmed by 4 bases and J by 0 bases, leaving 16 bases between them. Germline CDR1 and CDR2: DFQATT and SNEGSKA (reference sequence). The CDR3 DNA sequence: TGCAGTGCTACCTCACTTTCGAGAAGCTCCTACAATGAGCAGTTCTTC. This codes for CSATSLSRSSYNEQFF.

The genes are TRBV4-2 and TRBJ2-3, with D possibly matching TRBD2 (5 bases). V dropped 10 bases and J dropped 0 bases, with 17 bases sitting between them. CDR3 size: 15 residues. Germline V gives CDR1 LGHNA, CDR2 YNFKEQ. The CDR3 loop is CATRALGGSTDTQYF. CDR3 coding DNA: TGTGCCACGAGGGCCCTTGGCGGTAGCACAGATACGCAGTATTTT.

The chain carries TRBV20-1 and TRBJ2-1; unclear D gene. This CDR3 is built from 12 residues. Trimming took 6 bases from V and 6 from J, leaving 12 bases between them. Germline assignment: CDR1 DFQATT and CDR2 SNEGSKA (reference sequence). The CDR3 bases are TGCAGTGCCCTGCGAACTCCCAATGAGCAGTTCTTC. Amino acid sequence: CSALRTPNEQFF.

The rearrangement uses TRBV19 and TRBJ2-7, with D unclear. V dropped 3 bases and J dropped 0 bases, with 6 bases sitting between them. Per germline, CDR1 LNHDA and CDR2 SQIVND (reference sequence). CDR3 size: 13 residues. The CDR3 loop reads CASSIRTSYEQYF. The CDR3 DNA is TGTGCCAGTAGTATTCGGACCTCCTACGAGCAGTACTTC.

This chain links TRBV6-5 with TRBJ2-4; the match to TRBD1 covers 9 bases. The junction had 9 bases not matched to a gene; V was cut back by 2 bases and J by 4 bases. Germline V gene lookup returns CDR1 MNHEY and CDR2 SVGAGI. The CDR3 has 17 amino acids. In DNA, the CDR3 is TGTGCCAGCAGTTACGCCAGGACAGGGGCAGGAAAAAACATTCAGTACTTC. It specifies CASSYARTGAGKNIQYF.